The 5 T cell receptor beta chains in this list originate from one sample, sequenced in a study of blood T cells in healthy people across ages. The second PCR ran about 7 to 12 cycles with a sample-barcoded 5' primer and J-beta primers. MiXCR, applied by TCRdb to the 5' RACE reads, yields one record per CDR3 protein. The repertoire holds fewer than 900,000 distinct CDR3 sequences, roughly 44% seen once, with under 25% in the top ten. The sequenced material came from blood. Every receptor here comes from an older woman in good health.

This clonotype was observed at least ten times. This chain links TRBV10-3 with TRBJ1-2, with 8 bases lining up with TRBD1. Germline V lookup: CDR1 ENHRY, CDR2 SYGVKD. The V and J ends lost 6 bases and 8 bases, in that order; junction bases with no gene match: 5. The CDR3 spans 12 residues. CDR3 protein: CAISGPGGGYTF. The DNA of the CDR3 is TGTGCCATCAGCGGTCCAGGGGGCGGCTACACCTTC.

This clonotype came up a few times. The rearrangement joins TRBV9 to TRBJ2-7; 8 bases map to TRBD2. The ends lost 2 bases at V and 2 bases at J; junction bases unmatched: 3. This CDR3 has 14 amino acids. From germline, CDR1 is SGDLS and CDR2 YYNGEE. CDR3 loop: CASSVRGEAYEQYF. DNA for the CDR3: TGTGCCAGCAGCGTGCGGGGGGAAGCCTACGAGCAGTACTTC.

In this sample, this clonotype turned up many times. CDR3 residues: CSASRNEDTEQFF. In DNA form, the CDR3 reads TGCAGTGCTAGTCGGAATGAGGACACTGAGCAGTTCTTC. The V and J genes are TRBV20-1 and TRBJ2-1; TRBD1 might be the D (5 bases). The germline V and J ends were trimmed by 3 bases and 9 bases, with 15 bases remaining between them. CDR3 length: 13 amino acids. The V gene's germline CDR1 is DFQATT and CDR2 SNEGSKA (reference sequence).

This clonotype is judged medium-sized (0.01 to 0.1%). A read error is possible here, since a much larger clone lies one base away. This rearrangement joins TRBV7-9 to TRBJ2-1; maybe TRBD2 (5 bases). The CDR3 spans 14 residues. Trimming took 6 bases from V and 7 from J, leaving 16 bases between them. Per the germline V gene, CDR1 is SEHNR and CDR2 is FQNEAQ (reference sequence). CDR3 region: CASSAAQGGNEQFF. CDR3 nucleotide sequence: TGTGCCAGCAGTGCAGCCCAAGGCGGGAATGAGCAGTTCTTC.

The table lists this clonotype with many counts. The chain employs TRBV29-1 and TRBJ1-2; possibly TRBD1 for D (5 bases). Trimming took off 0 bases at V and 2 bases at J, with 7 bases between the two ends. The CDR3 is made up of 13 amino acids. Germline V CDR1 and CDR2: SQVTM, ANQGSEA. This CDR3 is CSVEDRGNYGYTF. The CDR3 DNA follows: TGCAGCGTTGAAGATCGGGGGAACTATGGCTACACCTTC.